The subject of this entry is one TCR beta chain. This sample is part of a study of OX40 agonist ivuxolimab in advanced cancers. Using immunoSEQ multiplex PCR, the repertoire was profiled, and TCRdb retains in-frame clones only, with some absent. The table records roughly 120,000 clones, about nine tenths of them present only once. V was clipped by 4 bases and J by 7 bases, with 14 bases between them. Germline-derived CDR1 and CDR2 are LNHNV and YYDKDF (reference sequence). The CDR3 covers 14 residues. The rearrangement links TRBV15 to TRBJ1-3; no definite D call. The source material was CD4+ or CD8+ T cells sorted from blood, sampled in a trial of the OX40 agonist ivuxolimab. The origin of this receptor is an adult with an advanced solid tumor such as melanoma, head and neck, liver or kidney cancer. The CDR3 loop reads CATSKGPTKNTIYF. For the CDR3, the DNA is TGTGCCACCAGCAAAGGTCCCACGAAGAACACCATATATTTT.